This T cell receptor (beta chain) was recovered during a study of shared T cell receptors in the human thymus. TCRdb's copy holds only in-frame clones and misses some; the assay was immunoSEQ multiplex PCR. The sample holds 72,000 or so clones, nearly 95% seen once. Trimming stripped 1 base from V and 0 bases from J, with 11 bases between. The CDR3 runs to 16 residues. From germline, CDR1 is SGHTA and CDR2 FQGNSA. The source material was thymocytes. The sequence came from a human donor. The chain recombines TRBV7-2 with TRBJ2-3, with a weak D call TRBD1 (5 bases). The CDR3 loop is CASSLGSQGSTDTQYF. The CDR3 coding sequence is TGTGCCAGCAGCTTAGGTTCCCAGGGAAGCACAGATACGCAGTATTTT.